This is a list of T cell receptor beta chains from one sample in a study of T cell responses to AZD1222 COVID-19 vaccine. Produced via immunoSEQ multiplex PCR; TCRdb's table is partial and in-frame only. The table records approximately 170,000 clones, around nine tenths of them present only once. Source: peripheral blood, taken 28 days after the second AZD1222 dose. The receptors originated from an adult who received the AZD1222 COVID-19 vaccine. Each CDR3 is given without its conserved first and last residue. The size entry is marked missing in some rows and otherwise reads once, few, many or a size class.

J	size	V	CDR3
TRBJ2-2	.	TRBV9	ASSRGTLISGELF
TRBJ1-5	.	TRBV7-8	ASSPGRGRYQPQH
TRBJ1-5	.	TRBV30	AWRRFGDNQPQH
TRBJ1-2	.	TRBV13	ASSLKGFGSYGYT
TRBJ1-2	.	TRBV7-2	ASSSTPNTGAFYGYT
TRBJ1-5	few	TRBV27	ASSLSGGWGNQPQH
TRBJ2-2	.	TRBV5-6	ASSLWGRHTGELF
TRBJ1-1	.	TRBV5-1	ASSLEPNTEAF
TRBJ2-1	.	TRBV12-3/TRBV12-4	ASSQQRGNEQF
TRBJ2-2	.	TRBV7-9	ATGGRDTAGELF
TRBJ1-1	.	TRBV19	ASNVQMNTEAF
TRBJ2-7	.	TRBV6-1	ASSEGPWAGGNEQY
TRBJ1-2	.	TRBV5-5	ASSLAWGQGYGYT
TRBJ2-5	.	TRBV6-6	ASRRLAGGVETQY
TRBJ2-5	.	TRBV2	ASSEGPKGTQY
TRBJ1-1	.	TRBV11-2	ASSSAGTGYRAF
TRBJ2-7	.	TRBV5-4	ASSLRGAPEQY
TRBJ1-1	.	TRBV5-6	ASSLGVGRTEAF
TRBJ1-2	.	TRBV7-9	ASSLTSYRDQSYGYT
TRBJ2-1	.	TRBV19	ASSISGAGAMYNEQF
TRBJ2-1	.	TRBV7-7	ASSQGRHNEQF
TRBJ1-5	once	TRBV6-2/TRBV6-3	ASSFRGRQPQH
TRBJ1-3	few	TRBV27	ASRRGSGNTIY
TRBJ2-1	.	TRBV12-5	ASGLVPRLPGHREQF
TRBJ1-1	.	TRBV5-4	ASSSPDRGAF
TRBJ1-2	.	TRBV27	ASSLTVNYGYT
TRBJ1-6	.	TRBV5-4	ASSTHRDSGSPLH
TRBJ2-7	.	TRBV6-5	ATTGTPGSYYEQY
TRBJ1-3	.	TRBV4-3	ASSQGHGAGNTIY
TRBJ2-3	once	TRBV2	ASSETEGLAGGGTDTQY
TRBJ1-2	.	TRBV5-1	ASSALTGENGYT
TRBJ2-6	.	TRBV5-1	ASSLRSRPYTGANVLT
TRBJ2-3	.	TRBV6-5	ATGQVTDTQY
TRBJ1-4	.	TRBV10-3	AISESGQMSEKLF
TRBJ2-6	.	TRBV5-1	ASSSRGTAGANVLT
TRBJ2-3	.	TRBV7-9	ASSLISGGATDTQY
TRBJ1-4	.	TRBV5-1	ASSLGPGGGEKLF
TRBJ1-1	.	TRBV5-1	ASSAEPGLNTEAF
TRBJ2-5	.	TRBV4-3	ASSQDPGTGGETQY
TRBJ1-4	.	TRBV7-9	ASSRTGKHWREKLF
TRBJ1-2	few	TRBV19	ASSVGHRYGYT
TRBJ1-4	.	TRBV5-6	ATSRRGGEKLF
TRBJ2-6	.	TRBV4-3	ASSQGGAVSGANVLT
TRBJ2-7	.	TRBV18	ASSPLGSPSYEQY
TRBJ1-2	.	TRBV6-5	ASRGTDSPNYGYT
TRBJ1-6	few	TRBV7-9	ASSRGGTGANNSPLH
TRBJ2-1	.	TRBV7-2	ASSLVAGNNEQF